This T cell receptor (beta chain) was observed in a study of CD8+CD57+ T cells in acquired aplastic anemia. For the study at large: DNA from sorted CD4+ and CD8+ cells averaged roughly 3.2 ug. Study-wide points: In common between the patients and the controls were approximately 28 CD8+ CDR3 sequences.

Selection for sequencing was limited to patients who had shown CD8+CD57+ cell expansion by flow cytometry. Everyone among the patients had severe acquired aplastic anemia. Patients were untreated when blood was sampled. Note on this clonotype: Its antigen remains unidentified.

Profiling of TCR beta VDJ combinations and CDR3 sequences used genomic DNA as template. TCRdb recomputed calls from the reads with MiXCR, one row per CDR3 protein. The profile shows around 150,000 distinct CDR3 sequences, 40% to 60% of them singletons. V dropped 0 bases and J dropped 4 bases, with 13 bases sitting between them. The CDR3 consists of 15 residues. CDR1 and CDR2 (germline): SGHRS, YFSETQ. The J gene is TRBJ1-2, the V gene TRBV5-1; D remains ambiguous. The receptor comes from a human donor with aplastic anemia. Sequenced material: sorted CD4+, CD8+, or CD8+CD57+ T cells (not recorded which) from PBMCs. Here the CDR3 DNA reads TGCGCCAGCAGCTTGGCGGAAGTCACGACCTATGGCTACACCTTC. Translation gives CASSLAEVTTYGYTF.